Presented here are 26 T cell receptor beta chains from one specimen sequenced in a study of cytomegalovirus exposure and HLA in healthy donors. A multiplex PCR was run with 60 Vbeta primers and 13 Jbeta primers. Assay used: immunoSEQ multiplex PCR; TCRdb lists only in-frame clones, some missing. The sample carries roughly 150,000 clones, about three fifths recorded once. The specimen was PBMCs. The receptors were gathered from a woman aged 25-40 years in good health and CMV-seropositive.

This chain links TRBV27 with TRBJ1-2, with 9 bases fitting TRBD1. This CDR3 is 14 amino acids long. V lost 4 bases to trimming and J lost 4 bases; unmatched junction nucleotides: 4. Germline loops: CDR1 MNHEY, CDR2 SMNVEV (reference sequence). The CDR3 nucleotides are TGTGCCAGCAGTTCTACAGGGGGCGTCTATGGCTACACCTTC. Its translation is CASSSTGGVYGYTF.

This clone was seen only a few times. The rearrangement uses TRBV6-5 and TRBJ2-7, with 8 bases matching TRBD2. J lost 0 bases, V lost 2 bases, and 3 bases had no gene match. This CDR3 region has 15 residues. Germline lookup yields CDR1 MNHEY and CDR2 SVGAGI. As DNA, the CDR3 is TGTGCCAGCAGTTACACACTAGCGGCCTCCTACGAGCAGTACTTC. Translating it yields CASSYTLAASYEQYF.

The chain combines TRBV27 with TRBJ2-5; 7 bases are shared with TRBD1. The CDR3 is made up of 13 amino acids. J gave up 9 bases and V 5 bases, and 9 bases lay outside the gene matches. The V gene's germline CDR1 is MNHEY and CDR2 SMNVEV (reference sequence). CDR3 sequence: CASSETGLLPQYF. CDR3 nucleotide sequence: TGTGCCAGCAGTGAGACAGGGCTATTGCCCCAGTACTTC.

CDR3 in amino acids: CASGQGGQYF. CDR3 in DNA: TGTGCCAGCGGACAGGGCGGGCAGTACTTC. The chain links TRBV2 to TRBJ2-7, with 8 nucleotides matching TRBD1. There are 10 residues in the CDR3. J was trimmed by 9 bases and V by 8 bases; bases with no gene match: 3. Germline CDR1 reads SNHLY; CDR2 reads FYNNEI.

The chain combines TRBV9 with TRBJ1-2, with a possible D match to TRBD1 (5 bases). Germline values: CDR1 SGDLS, CDR2 YYNGEE. The V end was cut by 0 bases, the J end by 4 bases, with 16 bases between. The CDR3 covers 16 residues. CDR3 nucleotide sequence: TGTGCCAGCAGCGTAGTCAGGGCTGGCTCCTTCTATGGCTACACCTTC. Its translation is CASSVVRAGSFYGYTF.

This clone appeared once. The gene calls are TRBV19 and TRBJ1-3; 9 bases agree with TRBD1. V shed 6 bases and J 4 bases; nucleotides not matched to a gene: 4. Germline values: CDR1 LNHDA, CDR2 SQIVND (reference sequence). The CDR3 has 14 residues. The CDR3 bases are TGTGCCAGTAGCCTACAGGGGGCCGGAAACACCATATATTTT. This codes for CASSLQGAGNTIYF.

The genes are TRBV12-2 and TRBJ1-2; TRBD1, the table's D call, was not compared with the DNA. TRBV12-2 is noted as a pseudogene. This CDR3 is 15 amino acids long. The CDR3 DNA is TGTGCAAGTCGCTTAGCGCCGACAGGGCCTTATGGCTACACCTTC. Its translation: CASRLAPTGPYGYTF.

The chain joins TRBV6-1 to TRBJ2-3; perhaps TRBD1 as D (6 bases). The CDR3 contains 14 residues. The ends were cut back, 7 bases at V and 2 bases at J, with 13 bases in the middle. CDR1 is MNHNS and CDR2 is SASEGT in the germline V gene. The CDR3 reads CASKSGQITDTQYF. The CDR3 DNA reads TGTGCCAGCAAATCTGGACAGATCACAGATACGCAGTATTTT.

This clone appeared a few times. CDR3 in amino acids: CASSSTHRGLGYEQYF. DNA of the CDR3: TGTGCCAGCAGTTCTACTCACAGGGGATTGGGCTACGAGCAGTACTTC. J is TRBJ2-7 and V is TRBV28; TRBD1 matches at 7 bases. V shed 4 bases and J 3 bases; nucleotides not matched to a gene: 12. Germline CDR1 is MDHEN and CDR2 is SYDVKM. The CDR3 length is 16 residues.

The rearrangement uses TRBV5-1 and TRBJ2-5, with TRBD2 matching 11 bases. The CDR3 sequence is 17 residues long. Germline V CDR1 and CDR2: SGHRS, YFSETQ. J was trimmed by 5 bases and V by 0 bases; bases with no gene match: 9. The CDR3 loop reads CASSLEGSGGAGETQYF. Here the CDR3 DNA reads TGCGCCAGCAGCTTGGAAGGTAGCGGGGGGGCCGGGGAGACCCAGTACTTC.

A few counts support this clone. This chain joins TRBV21-1 and TRBJ1-5; the table's D call, TRBD1, was not checked against the DNA. TRBV21-1 is classified as a pseudogene. This CDR3 region has 12 residues. The CDR3 reads CASSPHRQPQHF. As DNA, the CDR3 is TGTGCCAGCAGCCCCCACAGACAGCCCCAGCATTTT.

This clone showed up just once. The genes are TRBV5-1 and TRBJ2-7; 14 nucleotides align to TRBD2. V lost 4 bases and J lost 3; bases outside the gene matches: 12. CDR3 length: 18 amino acids. Germline V lookup: CDR1 SGHRS, CDR2 YFSETQ. The CDR3 DNA reads as TGCGCCAGCAGCCTTGGACTAGCGGGAGGAGGGTTAAGCTACGAGCAGTACTTC. It is translated as CASSLGLAGGGLSYEQYF.

This clone was counted once. The chain uses TRBV9 and TRBJ1-1; D remains unclear. The V end lost 0 bases, the J end lost 0 bases, and 9 bases lay between the germline ends. Germline CDR1 and CDR2: SGDLS and YYNGEE. The CDR3 is made up of 15 amino acids. CDR3 region: CASSVGGYMNTEAFF. The CDR3 nucleotides read TGTGCCAGCAGCGTAGGCGGCTACATGAACACTGAAGCTTTCTTT.

This clone was recorded a few times. This sequence joins TRBV19 and TRBJ1-1; 8 bases match TRBD1. Germline V CDR1 and CDR2: LNHDA, SQIVND (reference sequence). V trimming: 10 bases; J trimming: 2 bases; junction bases outside the gene matches: 9. This CDR3 is built from 14 residues. The CDR3 nucleotides are TGTGCCACGCGGGACAGGTTATTTAACACTGAAGCTTTCTTT. Protein: CATRDRLFNTEAFF.

The chain uses TRBV11-3 and TRBJ2-7; tentatively, D is TRBD2 (5 bases). Germline V CDR1 and CDR2: SGHNT, YENEEA. The V end lost 3 bases, the J end lost 3 bases, and 9 bases lay between the germline ends. This CDR3 contains 13 residues. For the CDR3, the DNA is TGTGCCAGCAGCTTTCGGACTTTCTACGAGCAGTACTTC. This gives the protein CASSFRTFYEQYF. The full variable domain, completed using reference TRBV11-3 and TRBJ2-7, is EAGVVQSPRYKIIEKKQPVAFWCNPISGHNTLYWYLQNLGQGPELLIRYENEEAVDDSQLPKDRFSAERLKGVDSTLKIQPAELGDSAVYLCASSFRTFYEQYFGPGTRLTVT.

This chain uses TRBV5-4 with TRBJ2-5; 11 nucleotides agree with TRBD2. The V segment lost 0 bases and the J segment 5 bases; nucleotides outside the gene matches: 6. The CDR3 consists of 16 residues. Germline-derived CDR1 and CDR2 are SGHNT and YYREEE (reference sequence). CDR3 DNA sequence: TGTGCCAGCAGCTTGGATATAGCGGGGGGGCCGGAGACCCAGTACTTC. Translation gives CASSLDIAGGPETQYF. The complete variable domain, with remaining parts taken from reference TRBV5-4 and TRBJ2-5, reads ETGVTQSPTHLIKTRGQQVTLRCSSQSGHNTVSWYQQALGQGPQFIFQYYREEENGRGNFPPRFSGLQFPNYSSELNVNALELDDSALYLCASSLDIAGGPETQYFGPGTRLLVL.

In DNA form, the CDR3 reads TGTGCCAGCAGCTTAGAGGCGGGGGGGTTCAACAATGAGCAGTTCTTC. This sequence encodes CASSLEAGGFNNEQFF. The J gene is TRBJ2-1, the V gene TRBV7-2; TRBD2 agrees at 9 bases. CDR1 and CDR2 from the germline V gene are SGHTA and FQGNSA. V was clipped by 1 base and J by 5 bases; unmatched bases: 6. The CDR3 is made up of 16 amino acids.

The chain recombines TRBV6-5 with TRBJ2-7; D is possibly TRBD1 (6 bases). V was clipped by 0 bases and J by 8 bases, with 11 bases between them. The germline CDR1 and CDR2 sequences are MNHEY and SVGAGI. This CDR3 spans 13 amino acids. The CDR3 nucleotides read TGTGCCAGCAGTTACTCGAATGGGGACAAGCAGTACTTC. Protein: CASSYSNGDKQYF.

The chain recombines TRBV5-1 with TRBJ1-1, with D possibly matching TRBD1 (6 bases). The V and J ends lost 3 bases and 4 bases respectively, with 16 bases between them. This CDR3 is 15 amino acids long. Germline assignment: CDR1 SGHRS and CDR2 YFSETQ. The CDR3 loop is CASSSGGGAGTEAFF. The CDR3 DNA reads as TGCGCCAGCAGCTCAGGAGGGGGGGCGGGCACTGAAGCTTTCTTT.

This chain connects TRBV28 to TRBJ2-3, with D possibly TRBD2 on 7 matching bases. V lost 5 bases and J lost 9, with 18 bases in between. Germline values: CDR1 MDHEN, CDR2 SYDVKM. The CDR3 loop spans 14 amino acids. This CDR3 is CASSGGGLLGTQYF. CDR3 in DNA: TGTGCCAGCAGTGGGGGGGGGCTGTTGGGAACGCAGTATTTT.

This rearrangement joins TRBV18 to TRBJ2-3, with TRBD2 identical over 8 bases. V trimming: 3 bases; J trimming: 3 bases; junction bases outside the gene matches: 5. The CDR3 spans 15 residues. Germline V gives CDR1 KGHSH, CDR2 LQKENI. This CDR3 is CASSPEAGDTDTQYF. The CDR3 DNA is TGTGCCAGCTCACCGGAAGCGGGAGATACAGATACGCAGTATTTT. The whole variable domain, filled in from reference TRBV18 and TRBJ2-3, reads NAGVMQNPRHLVRRRGQEARLRCSPMKGHSHVYWYRQLPEEGLKFMVYLQKENIIDESGMPKERFSAEFPKEGPSILRIQQVVRGDSAAYFCASSPEAGDTDTQYFGPGTRLTVL.

This clone was observed a handful of times. The chain recombines TRBV7-8 with TRBJ2-3, with TRBD2 matching over 11 bases. With V trimmed by 5 bases and J by 2 bases, 12 bases remained unmatched. Germline assignment: CDR1 SGHVS and CDR2 FQNEAQ. The CDR3 spans 18 residues. The CDR3, as DNA: TGTGCCAGCAGCCCCCTGGCACAACTAGCGGGGGCCACAGATACGCAGTATTTT. It codes for CASSPLAQLAGATDTQYF.

The V call is TRBV30, the J call TRBJ1-5; D is possibly TRBD1 (6 bases). The CDR3 has 14 residues. Trimming took off 3 bases at V and 0 bases at J, with 9 bases between the two ends. In germline, CDR1 is GTSNPN, CDR2 SVGIG (reference sequence). Here the CDR3 DNA reads TGTGCCTGGAGCAGGGGATCTAGCAATCAGCCCCAGCATTTT. Translating gives CAWSRGSSNQPQHF.

V is TRBV2 and J is TRBJ1-2; 8 bases are a match to TRBD1. J gave up 4 bases and V 6 bases, and 7 bases lay outside the gene matches. The CDR3 loop spans 14 amino acids. Germline CDR1 SNHLY, CDR2 FYNNEI. CDR3 amino acids: CASSATGQGYGYTF. The CDR3 nucleotides read TGTGCCAGCAGCGCCACCGGACAGGGCTATGGCTACACCTTC.

This clone was counted between two and nine times. The chain has TRBV2 and TRBJ2-7; 11 bases fit TRBD1. The CDR3 loop spans 13 amino acids. V was clipped by 7 bases and J by 6 bases; unmatched bases: 5. Germline CDR1 SNHLY, CDR2 FYNNEI. The CDR3 coding sequence is TGTGCCAGCAAGGGGACAGGGGGAAGCGAGCAGTACTTC. Its protein product is CASKGTGGSEQYF.

V gene TRBV6-6 combines with J gene TRBJ2-1, with unresolved D. The CDR3 spans 11 residues. With 2 bases removed from V and 8 bases from J, the gap between germline ends came to 4 bases. Looked up from germline, CDR1 is MNHNY and CDR2 is SVGAGI (reference sequence). In nucleotides, the CDR3 is TGTGCCAGCAGTTACGCGTATGAGCAGTTCTTC. This sequence encodes CASSYAYEQFF.